Below, 5 T cell receptor beta chains from the same sample are listed, as sequenced in a study of blood T cell repertoires in COVID-19. Repertoires were generated with immunoSEQ multiplex PCR, while TCRdb's copy carries only in-frame clones and drops some. Among 200,000 to 250,000 clones listed, about 88% were seen once. Sequencing was performed on peripheral blood. The origin of the receptors is a man aged 35-49 years with acute or convalescent COVID-19.

Turning to this clone: The sample has other DNA sequences that encode this CDR3 too. The chain carries TRBV3-1 (or the pseudogene TRBV3-2) and TRBJ1-2, with a possible D match to TRBD1 (5 bases). V was pared by 4 bases and J by 8 bases, with 14 bases between. The CDR3 spans 13 residues. Per germline, CDR1 LGHDT and CDR2 YNNKEL (reference sequence). This chain's CDR3 is CASSLRGGQGYTF. The CDR3 DNA is TGTGCCAGCAGCCTTCGGGGGGGTCAGGGCTACACCTTC.

As to this clone: Other DNA sequences in this sample translate to the same CDR3. The V call is TRBV6-5, the J call TRBJ1-5, with TRBD1 matching 10 bases. Germline V gene sequence: CDR1 MNHEY, CDR2 SVGAGI. The CDR3 spans 14 residues. The J segment lost 4 bases and the V segment lost 6 bases, leaving 3 bases of the junction unmatched. The DNA for the CDR3 is TGTGCCAGCAGCCCGGGACAGGGGAATCAGCCCCAGCATTTT. Protein: CASSPGQGNQPQHF.

This clone occurred once. The rearrangement joins TRBV7-2 to TRBJ1-1; maybe TRBD1 (6 bases). Deletions cut 3 bases from V and 0 bases from J, with 11 bases between. In germline, CDR1 is SGHTA, CDR2 FQGNSA. CDR3 size: 15 residues. CDR3 amino acids: CASSFAGAMNTEAFF. Written as DNA, the CDR3 is TGTGCCAGCAGCTTTGCAGGGGCCATGAACACTGAAGCTTTCTTT.

This clone showed up just once. The chain combines TRBV10-3 with TRBJ2-1, with 7 bases aligning to TRBD1. V lost 5 bases, J lost 15 bases, and 10 bases stayed unmatched. This CDR3 is 12 amino acids long. Looked up from germline, CDR1 is ENHRY and CDR2 is SYGVKD. The CDR3 coding sequence is TGTGCCATCAGTAATCAAGGACAGGATTTGTTCTTC. It specifies CAISNQGQDLFF.

The genes are TRBV5-4 and TRBJ2-3; 9 bases fit TRBD1. J gave up 3 bases and V 1 base, and 3 bases lay outside the gene matches. This CDR3 is 15 amino acids long. Germline V gene lookup returns CDR1 SGHNT and CDR2 YYREEE (reference sequence). CDR3 nucleotide sequence: TGTGCCAGCAGCTTGCAGGACAGGGGAACAGATACGCAGTATTTT. Amino acids: CASSLQDRGTDTQYF.